This is a list of T cell receptor beta chains from one sample in a study of shared clonotypes between healthy human individuals. Assay used: immunoSEQ multiplex PCR; TCRdb lists only in-frame clones, some missing. Among fewer than 1.8 million clones listed, approximately 98.5% were seen once. The sequenced sample consisted of naive CD4+ T cells sorted from blood. The receptors originated from a man aged 25 to 40 in good health. The CDR3 runs from the conserved cysteine through the conserved F or W. The D gene is left open where the match is weak. Expanded clones get a size class; other rows say once, few or many, or leave the size out.

J,size,D,V,CDR3,DNA
TRBJ2-2,NA,TRBD2,TRBV5-4,CASSPGGAGELFF,TGTGCCAGCAGCCCGGGGGGGGCCGGGGAGCTGTTTTTT
TRBJ1-5,few,NA,TRBV28,CASSLEPQHF,TGTGCCAGCAGTTTGGAGCCCCAGCATTTT
TRBJ2-5,NA,NA,TRBV10-1,CASSGDWRETQYF,TGCGCCAGCAGTGGGGACTGGCGCGAGACCCAGTACTTC
TRBJ2-1,NA,TRBD1,TRBV2,CASDRVNEQFF,TGTGCCAGCGACAGGGTAAATGAGCAGTTCTTC
TRBJ1-5,NA,NA,TRBV15,CATSRVRQPQHF,TGTGCCACCAGCAGAGTTCGGCAGCCCCAGCATTTT
TRBJ2-2,NA,TRBD2,TRBV18,CASSPRGSGVNTGELFF,TGTGCCAGCTCACCCCGTGGCAGCGGGGTGAACACCGGGGAGCTGTTTTTT
TRBJ2-2,NA,TRBD2,TRBV28,CASSQDRTSGRARVGELFF,TGTGCCAGCAGCCAGGACCGTACTAGCGGGAGGGCCCGTGTGGGGGAGCTGTTTTTT
TRBJ1-1,NA,NA,TRBV9,CASSVDSLNTEAFF,TGTGCCAGCAGCGTAGACAGCCTGAACACTGAAGCTTTCTTT
TRBJ1-3,NA,NA,TRBV18,CASSPVRGIGNTIYF,TGTGCCAGCTCACCGGTGAGGGGGATCGGAAACACCATATATTTT
TRBJ1-4,NA,NA,TRBV18,CASSPALEGEKLFF,TGTGCCAGCTCACCGGCTCTAGAAGGTGAAAAACTGTTTTTT
TRBJ1-2,NA,NA,TRBV7-2,CASSLSAAGNYGYTF,TGTGCCAGCAGCTTATCTGCAGCGGGGAACTATGGCTACACCTTC
TRBJ2-3,NA,NA,TRBV18,CASSPQRDTQYF,TGTGCCAGCTCACCGCAGAGGGATACGCAGTATTTT
TRBJ2-3,NA,TRBD1,TRBV5-5,CASSQTGGSGTDTQYF,TGTGCCAGCAGCCAAACAGGGGGTTCAGGCACAGATACGCAGTATTTT
TRBJ1-2,NA,NA,TRBV30,CAWSVLGSGYTF,TGTGCCTGGAGTGTACTGGGGTCTGGCTACACCTTC
TRBJ1-2,few,NA,TRBV7-9,CASSLGWGYTF,TGTGCCAGCAGCTTAGGCTGGGGCTACACCTTC
TRBJ1-4,NA,TRBD1,TRBV5-1,CASSLAGTVDEKLFF,TGCGCCAGCAGCTTGGCAGGGACAGTTGATGAAAAACTGTTTTTT
TRBJ2-7,NA,TRBD1,TRBV15,CATSNQGADGEQYF,TGTGCCACCAGCAACCAGGGGGCGGACGGCGAGCAGTACTTC
TRBJ2-1,NA,TRBD2,TRBV5-1,CASSSAGGPYEQFF,TGCGCCAGCAGTTCAGCGGGAGGGCCCTATGAGCAGTTCTTC
TRBJ2-6,NA,NA,TRBV21-1,CASSNLFCSRAQGANVLTF,TGTGCCAGCAGCAATTTGTTCTGTAGCCGGGCGCAAGGGGCCAACGTCCTGACTTTC
TRBJ2-1,once,NA,TRBV5-1,CASSLAGLSSYNEQFF,TGCGCCAGCAGCTTGGCAGGACTTAGCTCCTACAATGAGCAGTTCTTC
TRBJ2-6,NA,NA,TRBV5-1,CASSLVPGSGANVLTF,TGCGCCAGCAGCTTGGTTCCAGGTTCTGGGGCCAACGTCCTGACTTTC
TRBJ1-2,NA,NA,TRBV29-1,CSVAASGRQGLYGYTF,TGCAGCGTTGCCGCATCCGGGAGGCAGGGCCTCTATGGCTACACCTTC
TRBJ2-5,once,NA,TRBV5-4,CASSLGRAFQETQYF,TGTGCCAGCAGCTTGGGCCGCGCTTTTCAAGAGACCCAGTACTTC
TRBJ2-2,NA,NA,TRBV5-6,CASSLQLGFGELFF,TGTGCCAGCAGCTTACAGTTGGGCTTCGGGGAGCTGTTTTTT